This is a list of T cell receptor beta chains from one sample in a study of T-cell reconstitution after alpha-beta-depleted transplantation in children. TCRdb processed the PCR reads anew with MiXCR; each CDR3 protein has one entry. The sample carries about 490,000 distinct CDR3 sequences, roughly a tenth recorded once. This specimen was PBMCs, taken before TCRalphabeta/CD19-depleted stem cell transplant. The receptors originated from a child between 2 and 9 years old with inherited bone marrow failure, due to receive a stem cell transplant. The CDR3 runs from the conserved cysteine through the conserved F or W. Each record gives: V gene, J gene, D gene, clone size, CDR3 DNA, CDR3 protein. D genes are given only for firm matches. Clone size, where shown, is once, few, many, or a class for clones that have expanded.

V: TRBV9; J: TRBJ2-3; D: TRBD2; size: few; DNA: TGTGCCAGCGGTCTCGGGACTAGCGGCACAGATACGCAGTATTTT; CDR3: CASGLGTSGTDTQYF
V: TRBV5-5; J: TRBJ2-1; D: TRBD2; size: many; DNA: TGTGCCAGCAGCACCAGGGCCAGACTAGCGGGAGCCGATGAGCAGTTCTTC; CDR3: CASSTRARLAGADEQFF
V: TRBV20-1; J: TRBJ1-2; D: TRBD1; size: few; DNA: TGCAGTGCTAGTGGGACAGGGGACTATGGCTACACCTTC; CDR3: CSASGTGDYGYTF
V: TRBV20-1; J: TRBJ1-1; D: TRBD1; size: -; DNA: TGCAGTGCTAGTCAACAGGGGTTGTCTGAAGCTTTCTTT; CDR3: CSASQQGLSEAFF
V: TRBV7-2; J: TRBJ2-7; D: TRBD1; size: many; DNA: TGTGCCAGCAGCTTAGCCGGGACAGTGTCCTACGAGCAGTACTTC; CDR3: CASSLAGTVSYEQYF
V: TRBV7-9; J: TRBJ2-7; D: -; size: many; DNA: TGTGCCAGCAGCCCAGCTGGGGGCTGGGAGCAGTACTTC; CDR3: CASSPAGGWEQYF
V: TRBV20-1; J: TRBJ2-2; D: -; size: many; DNA: TGCGGACGGAAAGGACTCGGAACCGGGGAGCTGTTTTTT; CDR3: CGRKGLGTGELFF
V: TRBV12-3/TRBV12-4; J: TRBJ1-5; D: TRBD1; size: many; DNA: TGTGCCAGCAGTTCTCCGGGACAGGGGGCTGGTCAGCCCCAGCATTTT; CDR3: CASSSPGQGAGQPQHF
V: TRBV29-1; J: TRBJ2-5; D: -; size: few; DNA: TGCAGCGTTGAGCGTGGACAGCACCCCCAAGAGACCCAGTACTTC; CDR3: CSVERGQHPQETQYF
V: TRBV12-3/TRBV12-4; J: TRBJ1-5; D: -; size: many; DNA: TGTGCCAGCAGTTTGACAGGTCGGAACAATCAGCCCCAGCATTTT; CDR3: CASSLTGRNNQPQHF
V: TRBV20-1; J: TRBJ2-2; D: TRBD2; size: few; DNA: TGCAGTGCTAGAGACGGTAGCGGGAGGGCGTCCATGAACACCGGGGAGCTGTTTTTT; CDR3: CSARDGSGRASMNTGELFF
V: TRBV15; J: TRBJ2-1; D: -; size: many; DNA: TGTGCCACCAGCAGAGAGGGACCGCGCGTTTACAATGAGCAGTTCTTC; CDR3: CATSREGPRVYNEQFF
V: TRBV5-5; J: TRBJ2-5; D: TRBD2; size: many; DNA: TGTGCCAGCAGCTTTGGACTAGCGGGAGGTTTTGTGTTAGAGACCCAGTACTTC; CDR3: CASSFGLAGGFVLETQYF
V: TRBV4-3; J: TRBJ2-1; D: TRBD2; size: many; DNA: TGCGCCAGCAGCCGCAGGACTAGCGGGAGCAATGAGCAGTTCTTC; CDR3: CASSRRTSGSNEQFF
V: TRBV5-1; J: TRBJ2-7; D: -; size: many; DNA: TGCGCCAGCAGCTTGTTTCCGGGGTCGAACTACGAGCAGTACTTC; CDR3: CASSLFPGSNYEQYF
V: TRBV15; J: TRBJ2-3; D: -; size: many; DNA: TGTGCCACCAGCGCTAGTGGGGCCCGCACAGATACGCAGTATTTT; CDR3: CATSASGARTDTQYF
V: TRBV27; J: TRBJ1-5; D: TRBD1; size: many; DNA: TGTGCCAGCAGTGACAGGGTGGGGCAGCCCCAGCATTTT; CDR3: CASSDRVGQPQHF
V: TRBV9; J: TRBJ2-1; D: -; size: -; DNA: TGTGCCAGCAGCGGACCTTTCAAGGCTGAGCAGTTCTTC; CDR3: CASSGPFKAEQFF
V: TRBV15; J: TRBJ2-7; D: -; size: many; DNA: TGTGCCACCAGCAGAGAGCGGGGCGCCTACGAGCAGTACTTC; CDR3: CATSRERGAYEQYF
V: TRBV28; J: TRBJ2-7; D: TRBD1; size: many; DNA: TGTGCCAGCAGTCCTTGGGACAGGGGACTATACGAGCAGTACTTC; CDR3: CASSPWDRGLYEQYF
V: TRBV29-1; J: TRBJ2-1; D: TRBD2; size: many; DNA: TGCAGCGTTGAAGATCTCTTGGGACTAGATTTTGAGCAGTTCTTC; CDR3: CSVEDLLGLDFEQFF
V: TRBV24-1; J: TRBJ2-1; D: TRBD2; size: many; DNA: TGTGCCACCAGTGATCGGACTAGCGGGACGCACAATGAGCAGTTCTTC; CDR3: CATSDRTSGTHNEQFF
V: TRBV6-1; J: TRBJ2-2; D: -; size: -; DNA: TGTGCCAGCAGCCTTTGGGGAGCGTACACCGGGGAGCTGTTTTTT; CDR3: CASSLWGAYTGELFF
V: TRBV20-1; J: TRBJ2-3; D: -; size: many; DNA: TGCAGTGCTAGAGATGGGAGGTTGGATCATACGCAGTATTTT; CDR3: CSARDGRLDHTQYF
V: TRBV6-1; J: TRBJ1-5; D: -; size: many; DNA: TGTGCCAGCAGGACAATATATAGCAATCAGCCCCAGCATTTT; CDR3: CASRTIYSNQPQHF
V: TRBV7-9; J: TRBJ2-7; D: TRBD2; size: few; DNA: TGTGCCAGCAGCTTAGAGTCTAGCGGGCTTTGGTACGAGCAGTACTTC; CDR3: CASSLESSGLWYEQYF
V: TRBV7-9; J: TRBJ2-3; D: -; size: many; DNA: TGTGCCAGCCGCGGCGTTAGCGGTGTTAAAGACACAGATACGCAGTATTTT; CDR3: CASRGVSGVKDTDTQYF
V: TRBV7-2; J: TRBJ1-1; D: -; size: few; DNA: TGTGCCAGCAGCCCACAGGACAGACGAGAGGCTGAAGCTTTCTTT; CDR3: CASSPQDRREAEAFF
V: TRBV3-1; J: TRBJ2-1; D: TRBD2; size: many; DNA: TGTGCCAGCAGCCTCCGGACTAGCGGGGATTACAATGAGCAGTTCTTC; CDR3: CASSLRTSGDYNEQFF
V: TRBV20-1; J: TRBJ2-1; D: TRBD1; size: many; DNA: TGCAGTGCTGTTAGGGACAGGGGAGGCCATGAGCAGTTCTTC; CDR3: CSAVRDRGGHEQFF
V: TRBV20-1; J: TRBJ2-7; D: -; size: many; DNA: TGCAGTGCTATTAATCCTAGCGAATCCTACGAGCAGTACTTC; CDR3: CSAINPSESYEQYF
V: TRBV27; J: TRBJ2-3; D: TRBD2; size: many; DNA: TGTGCCAGCAGTTCAGCGGGGGGTGAGGCAGATACGCAGTATTTT; CDR3: CASSSAGGEADTQYF
V: TRBV10-3; J: TRBJ2-5; D: TRBD2; size: few; DNA: TGTGCCATCAGCAGGACTAGCGGGAGTGGAGAGACCCAGTACTTC; CDR3: CAISRTSGSGETQYF
V: TRBV20-1; J: TRBJ2-1; D: -; size: few; DNA: TGCAGTGCTAGACATCCGGGACTTTCCGGATACAATGAGCAGTTCTTC; CDR3: CSARHPGLSGYNEQFF
V: TRBV20-1; J: TRBJ2-7; D: -; size: few; DNA: TGCAGTGCGGAGGGGGCGGTAGTCTCCTACGAGCAGTACTTC; CDR3: CSAEGAVVSYEQYF
V: TRBV20-1; J: TRBJ2-1; D: TRBD2; size: -; DNA: TGCAGGGTGGGGACTAGCGGGAGATATAATGAGCAGTTCTTC; CDR3: CRVGTSGRYNEQFF
V: TRBV19; J: TRBJ2-1; D: TRBD2; size: many; DNA: TGTGCCAGTAGGTCGGCGGGAGAAAATGAGCAGTTCTTC; CDR3: CASRSAGENEQFF
V: TRBV20-1; J: TRBJ2-7; D: TRBD2; size: few; DNA: TGCAGTGCTAGGCCGGGACTAGCGTTTTCCTACGAGCAGTACTTC; CDR3: CSARPGLAFSYEQYF
V: TRBV12-3/TRBV12-4; J: TRBJ2-7; D: -; size: many; DNA: TGTGCCAGCAGTATTGGGCGTTGGCAGTACTTC; CDR3: CASSIGRWQYF